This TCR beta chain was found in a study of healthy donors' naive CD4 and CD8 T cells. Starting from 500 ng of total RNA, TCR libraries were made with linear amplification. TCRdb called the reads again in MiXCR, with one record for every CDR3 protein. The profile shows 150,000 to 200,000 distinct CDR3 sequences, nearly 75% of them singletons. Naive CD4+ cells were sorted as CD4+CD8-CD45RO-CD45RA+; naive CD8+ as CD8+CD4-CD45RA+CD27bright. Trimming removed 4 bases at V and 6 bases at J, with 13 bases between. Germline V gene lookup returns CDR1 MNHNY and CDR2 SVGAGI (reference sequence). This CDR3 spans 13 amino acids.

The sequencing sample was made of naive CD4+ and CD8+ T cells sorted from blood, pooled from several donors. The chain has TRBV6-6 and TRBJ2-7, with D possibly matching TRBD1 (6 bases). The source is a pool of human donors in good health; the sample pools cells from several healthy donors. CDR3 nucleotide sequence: TGTGCCAGCAGTTTACAGGGTTTTCGCGAGCAGTACTTC. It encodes CASSLQGFREQYF.